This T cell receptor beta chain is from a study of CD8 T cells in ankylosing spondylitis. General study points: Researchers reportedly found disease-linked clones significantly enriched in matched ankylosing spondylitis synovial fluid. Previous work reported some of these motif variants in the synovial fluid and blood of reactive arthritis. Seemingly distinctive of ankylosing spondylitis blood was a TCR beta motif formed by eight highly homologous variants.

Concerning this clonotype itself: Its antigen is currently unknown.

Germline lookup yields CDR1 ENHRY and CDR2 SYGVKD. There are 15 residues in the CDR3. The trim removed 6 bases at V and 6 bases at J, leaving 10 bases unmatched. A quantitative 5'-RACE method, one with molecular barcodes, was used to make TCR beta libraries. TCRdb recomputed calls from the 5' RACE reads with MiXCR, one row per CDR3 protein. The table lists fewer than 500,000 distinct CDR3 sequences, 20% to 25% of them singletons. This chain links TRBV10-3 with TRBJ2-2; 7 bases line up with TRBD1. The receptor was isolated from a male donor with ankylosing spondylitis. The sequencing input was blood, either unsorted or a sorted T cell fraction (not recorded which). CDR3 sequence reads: CAIRTGTVQAGELFF. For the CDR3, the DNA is TGTGCCATCAGAACCGGGACAGTGCAGGCCGGGGAGCTGTTTTTT.